The 8 T cell receptor beta chains reported below all come from one sample, sequenced in a study of T cell responses to AZD1222 COVID-19 vaccine. This table comes from immunoSEQ multiplex PCR, and its TCRdb copy is limited to in-frame clones, with some not included. This sample has about 170,000 clones, with roughly 92% found just once. The sample was peripheral blood, taken on day 0 of AZD1222 vaccination. These receptors were obtained from an adult in good health.

The gene calls are TRBV5-1 and TRBJ2-1, with no clear D. Trimming pared 2 bases from V and 2 bases from J, leaving 5 bases between. CDR1 SGHRS and CDR2 YFSETQ come from the germline V gene. This CDR3 is 13 amino acids long. The CDR3, as DNA: TGCGCCAGCAGCTTCTACCCCTACAATGAGCAGTTCTTC. Translating it yields CASSFYPYNEQFF.

The chain couples TRBV18 to TRBJ2-1; tentatively, D is TRBD2 (5 bases). Looked up from germline, CDR1 is KGHSH and CDR2 is LQKENI. V lost 6 bases, J lost 10 bases, and 10 bases lay in between. The CDR3 is 11 residues long. The CDR3 region is CASSNREEQFF. The CDR3 DNA reads TGTGCCAGCTCGAACCGGGAAGAGCAGTTCTTC.

J is TRBJ1-2 and V is TRBV27; D is unclear. The CDR3 runs 16 residues. V lost 0 bases, J lost 0 bases, and 11 bases lay in between. Germline V CDR1 and CDR2: MNHEY, SMNVEV (reference sequence). The CDR3 DNA is TGTGCCAGCAGTTTATCGGTTTGGGGTCCTAACTATGGCTACACCTTC. This sequence encodes CASSLSVWGPNYGYTF.

This chain uses TRBV30 with TRBJ1-1; D ambiguous. CDR3 length: 12 amino acids. Trimming left V 5 bases short and J 11 bases short, with 18 bases between. Germline lookup yields CDR1 GTSNPN and CDR2 SVGIG (reference sequence). This CDR3 reads CAWSGGSPVAFF. The CDR3 DNA follows: TGTGCCTGGTCCGGCGGGTCCCCTGTGGCTTTCTTT.

The V gene is TRBV3-1 (or the pseudogene TRBV3-2), the J gene TRBJ2-2; 7 nucleotides agree with TRBD1. V gave up 6 bases and J gave up 0 bases; unmatched junction bases: 7. The CDR3 totals 16 residues. Germline loops: CDR1 LGHDT, CDR2 YNNKEL (reference sequence). CDR3 sequence: CASRSGTASNTGELFF. In DNA form, the CDR3 reads TGTGCCAGCAGATCCGGGACAGCATCGAACACCGGGGAGCTGTTTTTT.

The chain uses TRBV6-1 and TRBJ2-6; D might be TRBD2 (6 bases). The CDR3 runs to 19 residues. Germline values: CDR1 MNHNS, CDR2 SASEGT. V was trimmed by 1 base and J by 0 bases, leaving 16 bases between them. The CDR3 spells CASSEEGRGRISGANVLTF. CDR3 coding DNA: TGTGCCAGCAGTGAAGAGGGCCGGGGGAGAATCTCTGGGGCCAACGTCCTGACTTTC.

The chain carries TRBV5-6 and TRBJ1-3; D not certain. CDR1 is SGHDT, CDR2 YYEEEE, per germline. The CDR3 is 12 residues long. The germline V and J ends were trimmed by 0 bases and 4 bases, with 2 bases remaining between them. CDR3 bases: TGTGCCAGCAGCTTGGGGGGAAACACCATATATTTT. Protein product: CASSLGGNTIYF.

This chain uses TRBV9 with TRBJ2-7; tentative D call: TRBD1 (5 bases). V shed 0 bases and J shed 4 bases, with 11 bases lying between them. The CDR3 is 14 amino acids. The germline V gene has CDR1 SGDLS and CDR2 YYNGEE. The CDR3 loop is CASSVGVGVYEQYF. CDR3 DNA sequence: TGTGCCAGCAGCGTAGGGGTAGGGGTATACGAGCAGTACTTC.